The clone carrying this T cell receptor (beta chain) has just one count. Its cognate antigen is unknown. This sample was included in a study of cytomegalovirus exposure and HLA in healthy donors. Study information: A later analysis reported the same platform for the 95 to 150 validation repertoires and the 500 to 700 first-cohort repertoires. The study's findings and limits: Rare TCR sequences dominated, though some public TCRs recurred in many donors.

Between the trimmed V and J ends, which lost 1 base and 2 bases, there was a span of 12 bases. Per germline, CDR1 SGHNT and CDR2 YENEEA. CDR3 length: 16 residues. Libraries were prepared by immunoSEQ multiplex PCR; TCRdb keeps only in-frame clonotypes and omits some of them. The sample gives about 220,000 clones, approximately 90% of which show up once; around 1% is in the top ten. This rearrangement joins TRBV11-3 to TRBJ2-1, with a tentative D call TRBD2 (6 bases). Sequences were obtained from PBMCs. The TCR was taken from a young woman in good health and CMV-seronegative. CDR3: CASSLGAGMTYNEQFF. The CDR3 DNA reads as TGTGCCAGCAGCTTAGGGGCGGGGATGACCTACAATGAGCAGTTCTTC.